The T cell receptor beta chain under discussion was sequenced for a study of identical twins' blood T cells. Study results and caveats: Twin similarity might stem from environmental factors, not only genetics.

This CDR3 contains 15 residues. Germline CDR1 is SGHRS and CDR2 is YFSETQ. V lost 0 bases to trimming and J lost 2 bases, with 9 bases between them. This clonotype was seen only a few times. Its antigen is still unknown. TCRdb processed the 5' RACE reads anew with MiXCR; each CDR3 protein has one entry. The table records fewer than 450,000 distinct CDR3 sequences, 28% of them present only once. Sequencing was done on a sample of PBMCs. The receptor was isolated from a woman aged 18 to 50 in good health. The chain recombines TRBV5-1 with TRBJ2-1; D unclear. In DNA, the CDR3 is TGCGCCAGCAGCTTGGCACAGTCGACCTACAATGAGCAGTTCTTC. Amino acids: CASSLAQSTYNEQFF.